This is a list of T cell receptor beta chains from one sample in a study of blood T cell repertoires in COVID-19. Generated by immunoSEQ multiplex PCR, the TCRdb table keeps only in-frame clones and is missing some. The sample shows 140,000 or so clones, roughly 90% of them seen only once. Source material: peripheral blood. The receptors come from a human donor with COVID-19, enrolled during active disease. The donor label of this sample is uncertain. Each CDR3 is given with its conserved first and last residue. A D gene is named only where the DNA matches it firmly. Not every row has a clone size; where given, it reads once, few, many or a size class.

d_call j_call cdr3_length clone_size v_call cdr3_nt cdr3_aa
. TRBJ2-7 9 . TRBV19 TGTGCCAGGGACAGCAAAACTTACTTC CARDSKTYF
TRBD1 TRBJ1-5 14 . TRBV27 TGTGCCAGCAGCCACGACAGGGAAGTTTCGACCCAGCATTTT CASSHDREVSTQHF
. TRBJ1-5 13 . TRBV5-6 TGTGCCAGCAGCTCGCGGAGAGGGGGGCCCCAGCATTTT CASSSRRGGPQHF
TRBD1 TRBJ2-1 16 . TRBV5-4 TGTGCCAGCAGCCCTGTGATGACAGGGTCCTACAATGAGCAGTTCTTC CASSPVMTGSYNEQFF
. TRBJ1-1 12 . TRBV7-8 TGTGCCAGCAGCCGGCAGATCACTGAAGCTTTCTTT CASSRQITEAFF
. TRBJ2-5 14 . TRBV6-2/TRBV6-3 TGTGCCAGCAGTTACTCGACCAGCGCAGAGACCCAGTACTTC CASSYSTSAETQYF
. TRBJ1-3 16 . TRBV15 TGTGCCACCAGCAGAGGGGGCGCATGGATGGGAAACACCATATATTTT CATSRGGAWMGNTIYF
TRBD1 TRBJ1-6 15 . TRBV11-3 TGTGCCAGCAGCTTTCCCGGGACAGTTAATTCACCCCTCCACTTT CASSFPGTVNSPLHF
TRBD1 TRBJ1-2 17 . TRBV5-1 TGCGCCAGCAGCTTGGCGGAACCGGGACAGTTCCGAGGTGGCTACACCTTC CASSLAEPGQFRGGYTF
. TRBJ1-1 15 . TRBV7-7 TGTGCTAGCAGCTCACCTACTCCAGGGGCCACTGAAGCTTTCTTT CASSSPTPGATEAFF
. TRBJ1-5 13 . TRBV19 TGTGCCAGTAGTACGCGGGCGAATCAGCCCCAGCATTTT CASSTRANQPQHF
TRBD1 TRBJ1-6 16 . TRBV5-4 TGTGCCAGCAGCTTAGGGGGCAGCTCCTATAATTCACCCCTCCACTTT CASSLGGSSYNSPLHF
TRBD1 TRBJ1-4 15 . TRBV7-9 TGTGCCAGCAGCCCACGGACAGGAATCAATGAAAAACTGTTTTTT CASSPRTGINEKLFF
. TRBJ1-4 15 once TRBV6-5 TGTGCCAGCACCCCCAGTGGGGCACACCGAGAAAAACTGTTTTTT CASTPSGAHREKLFF
. TRBJ2-3 14 once TRBV4-1 TGCGCCAGCAGCCAAGATCTGGAGTTAGATACGCAGTATTTT CASSQDLELDTQYF
TRBD1 TRBJ2-7 13 few TRBV11-2 TGTGCCAGCAGCTCCGGGACAGGGCTCGAGCAGTACTTC CASSSGTGLEQYF
. TRBJ2-5 13 . TRBV6-5 TGTGCCAGCAGTACAACCCAGCAAGAGACCCAGTACTTC CASSTTQQETQYF
. TRBJ2-5 14 . TRBV7-3 TGTGCCAGCAGCCCAAGTCAGAGACTGGGTCCCCAGTACTTC CASSPSQRLGPQYF
TRBD1 TRBJ1-6 14 . TRBV10-2 TGCGCCAGCAGTGACGGGACAGGGGTTTCACCCCTCCACTTT CASSDGTGVSPLHF
TRBD1 TRBJ1-5 16 few TRBV10-2 TGCGCCAGCAGTGAGCGGCAGGGGGTTGACAATCAGCCCCAGCATTTT CASSERQGVDNQPQHF
TRBD1 TRBJ2-7 14 . TRBV5-4 TGTGCCAGCGGACCGGGACAGGGGGACTACGAGCAGTACTTC CASGPGQGDYEQYF
. TRBJ2-5 12 . TRBV29-1 TGCAGCGTTCCCTTGGAGCAAGAGACCCAGTACTTC CSVPLEQETQYF
. TRBJ2-1 12 . TRBV11-3 TGTGCCAGCAGCTTAGATGACGAGGCGCAGTTCTTC CASSLDDEAQFF
TRBD1 TRBJ2-7 15 . TRBV7-3 TGTGCCAGCAGCTTATTCGGGACAGGGTCCTACGAGCAGTACTTC CASSLFGTGSYEQYF
TRBD1 TRBJ2-1 13 . TRBV3-1/TRBV3-2 TGTGCCAGCAGCCAGGGACAGGGCGTAGGGCAGTTCTTC CASSQGQGVGQFF
. TRBJ1-1 15 . TRBV4-2 TGTGCCAGCAGCCAAGTCGGGGGCGGGAGAACTGAAGCTTTCTTT CASSQVGGGRTEAFF
TRBD1 TRBJ2-7 20 . TRBV5-1 TGCGCCAGCAGCTTGGATAGACCCGGGACGGGACAGGGTAAGCGGTACGAGCAGTACTTC CASSLDRPGTGQGKRYEQYF
TRBD2 TRBJ2-1 17 . TRBV5-4 TGTGCCAGCAGCCGAGGGTCTTCGCTAGCGGGAGATGTTGAGCAGTTCTTC CASSRGSSLAGDVEQFF
TRBD1 TRBJ1-2 14 few TRBV3-1/TRBV3-2 TGTGCCAGCAGCCCACCGGAGGGGGCAGCTGGCTACACCTTC CASSPPEGAAGYTF
. TRBJ1-1 15 . TRBV27 TGTGCCAGCAGTTCCTGGGGACACCAGAACACTGAAGCTTTCTTT CASSSWGHQNTEAFF
. TRBJ2-5 15 . TRBV21-1 TGTGCCAGCAGCGGGACTAGCGGGGACCAAGAGACCCAGTACTTC CASSGTSGDQETQYF
. TRBJ1-1 13 . TRBV30 TGTGCCTGGAGTGTATTGTCCCTGTCTGAAGCTTTCTTT CAWSVLSLSEAFF
TRBD1 TRBJ1-1 13 few TRBV27 TGTGCCAGCAGTTTCCGGGACAGGGGGCCAGCTTTCTTT CASSFRDRGPAFF
TRBD1 TRBJ2-2 16 . TRBV29-1 TGCAGCGTTGATGCCGGGACAGGGTTTGTGTCCGGGGAGCTGTTTTTT CSVDAGTGFVSGELFF
. TRBJ1-5 12 . TRBV7-9 TGTGCCAGCAGCTCTGACAGTCAGCCCCAGCATTTT CASSSDSQPQHF
. TRBJ2-1 12 . TRBV2 TGTGCCAGCACGGTAGAATACAATGAGCAGTTCTTC CASTVEYNEQFF
TRBD1 TRBJ1-1 14 . TRBV25-1 TGTGCCAGCAGTGGAACAGACAGGGGAGTAGAAGCTTTCTTT CASSGTDRGVEAFF
TRBD1 TRBJ1-3 13 . TRBV30 TGTGCCTGGTCACAGGGGTCAGGAAACACCATATATTTT CAWSQGSGNTIYF
. TRBJ2-7 12 many TRBV7-6 TGTGCCAGCAGTCCGGGCTCCTACGAGCAGTACTTC CASSPGSYEQYF
. TRBJ2-7 15 . TRBV19 TGTGCCAGCACCCTAGGTAGGGGCCACGCCTACGAGCAGTACTTC CASTLGRGHAYEQYF
TRBD1 TRBJ1-4 17 . TRBV11-2 TGTGCCAGCAGCTTAGAAACAGGGGGAAGGGCTAATGAAAAACTGTTTTTT CASSLETGGRANEKLFF
. TRBJ2-5 17 . TRBV5-4 TGTGCCAGCAGCTTGCAACATGGCGCGGGGCCACAAGAGACCCAGTACTTC CASSLQHGAGPQETQYF
. TRBJ1-2 12 . TRBV30 TGTGCCTGGAGTGTACGACAGGATGGCTACACCTTC CAWSVRQDGYTF